The clone carrying this T cell receptor beta chain appeared a few times. Its antigen is unidentified. Primers for the PCR totalled 60 Vbeta and 13 Jbeta. The authors' processing: Unique TCR beta chains totaled 65 million to 95 million in a later count, with roughly 10 million of them shared. Produced via immunoSEQ multiplex PCR; TCRdb's table is partial and in-frame only. V and J calls and clone size are those listed in that table; D and trimming were worked out from the DNA. Of 160,000 or so clones detected, more than 65% appear once; the ten largest clones hold 5% to 7.5%. The germline V gene encodes CDR1 SEHNR and CDR2 FQNEAQ (reference sequence). With 8 bases clipped from V and 8 bases from J, the junction kept 6 bases outside the gene matches. The CDR3 is 12 residues long. The entry originates in a study of cytomegalovirus exposure and HLA in healthy donors. Findings and limits, study-wide: Later, an analysis found that common viral pathogens appeared to be linked with several of the most significant clusters.

The receptor was derived from a man aged 45-65 years in good health and CMV-seropositive. The chain combines TRBV7-9 with TRBJ2-3, with 8 positions matching TRBD2. The sequencing input was PBMCs. CDR3 in DNA: TGTGCCAGCGACGCCCTAGCGGGTACGCAGTATTTT. Its translation: CASDALAGTQYF. Using reference TRBV7-9 and TRBJ2-3 for the parts outside the CDR3, the full variable domain is DTGVSQNPRHKITKRGQNVTFRCDPISEHNRLYWYRQTLGQGPEFLTYFQNEAQLEKSRLLSDRFSAERPKGSFSTLEIQRTEQGDSAMYLCASDALAGTQYFGPGTRLTVL.